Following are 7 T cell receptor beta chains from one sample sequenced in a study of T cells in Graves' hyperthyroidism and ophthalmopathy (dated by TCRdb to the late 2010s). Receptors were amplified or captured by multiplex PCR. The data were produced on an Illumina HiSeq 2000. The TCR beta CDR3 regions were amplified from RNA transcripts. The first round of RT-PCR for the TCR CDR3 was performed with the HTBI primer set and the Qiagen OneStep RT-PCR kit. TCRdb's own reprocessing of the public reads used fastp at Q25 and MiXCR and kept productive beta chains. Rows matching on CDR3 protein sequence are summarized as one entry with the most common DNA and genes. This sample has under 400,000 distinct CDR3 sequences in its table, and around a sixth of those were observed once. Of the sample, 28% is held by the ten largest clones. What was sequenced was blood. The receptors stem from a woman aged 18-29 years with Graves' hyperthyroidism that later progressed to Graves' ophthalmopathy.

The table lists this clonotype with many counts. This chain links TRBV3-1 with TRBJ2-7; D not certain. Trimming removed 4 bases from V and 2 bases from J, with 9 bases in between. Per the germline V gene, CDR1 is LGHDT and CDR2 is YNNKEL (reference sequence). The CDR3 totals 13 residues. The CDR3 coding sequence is TGTGCCAGCAGCCCCGACGTGACCTACGAGCAGTACTTC. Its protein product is CASSPDVTYEQYF.

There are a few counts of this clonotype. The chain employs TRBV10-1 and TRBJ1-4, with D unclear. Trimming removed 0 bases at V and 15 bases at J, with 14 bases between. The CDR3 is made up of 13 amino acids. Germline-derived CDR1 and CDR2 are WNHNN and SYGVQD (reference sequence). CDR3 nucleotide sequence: TGCGCCAGCAGTGAGTCCGGATTAGGTTCGATGTTTTTT. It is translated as CASSESGLGSMFF.

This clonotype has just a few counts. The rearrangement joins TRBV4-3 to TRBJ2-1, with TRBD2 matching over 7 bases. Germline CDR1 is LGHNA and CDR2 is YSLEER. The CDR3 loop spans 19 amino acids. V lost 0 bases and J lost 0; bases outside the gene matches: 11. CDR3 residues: CASSQDRASGLSSYNEQFF. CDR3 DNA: TGCGCCAGCAGCCAAGATCGGGCTAGCGGCCTTAGCTCCTACAATGAGCAGTTCTTC.

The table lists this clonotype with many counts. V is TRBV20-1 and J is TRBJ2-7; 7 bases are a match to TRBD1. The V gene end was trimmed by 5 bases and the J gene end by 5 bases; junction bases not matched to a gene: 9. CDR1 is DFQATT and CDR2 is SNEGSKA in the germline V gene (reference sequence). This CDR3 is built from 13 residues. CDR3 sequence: CSAYRAGGDEQYF. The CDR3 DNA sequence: TGCAGTGCTTATCGGGCAGGGGGAGACGAGCAGTACTTC.

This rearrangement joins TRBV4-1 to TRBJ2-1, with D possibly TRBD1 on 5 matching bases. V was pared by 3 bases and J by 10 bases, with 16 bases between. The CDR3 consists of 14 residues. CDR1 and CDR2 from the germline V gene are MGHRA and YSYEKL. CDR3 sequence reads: CASSHPGPAAEQFF. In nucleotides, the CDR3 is TGCGCCAGCAGCCATCCAGGGCCGGCGGCCGAGCAGTTCTTC.

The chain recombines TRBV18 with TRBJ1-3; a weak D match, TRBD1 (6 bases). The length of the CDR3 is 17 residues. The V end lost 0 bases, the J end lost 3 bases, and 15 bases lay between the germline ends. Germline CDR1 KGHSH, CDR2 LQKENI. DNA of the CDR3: TGTGCCAGCTCACCACCGGGGGCACGCTCTATTGGAAACACCATATATTTT. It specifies CASSPPGARSIGNTIYF.

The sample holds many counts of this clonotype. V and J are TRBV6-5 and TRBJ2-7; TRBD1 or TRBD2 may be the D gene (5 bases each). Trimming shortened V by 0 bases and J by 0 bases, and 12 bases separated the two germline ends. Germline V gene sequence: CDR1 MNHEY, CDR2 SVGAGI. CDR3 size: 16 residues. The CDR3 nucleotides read TGTGCCAGCAGTTACTCAGCCAGGGAGTTCTCCTACGAGCAGTACTTC. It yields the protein CASSYSAREFSYEQYF.